This T cell receptor (beta chain) is from a study of T cell responses to AZD1222 COVID-19 vaccine. Broader study findings: Unmutated regions of variants are reportedly targeted by nearly half of spike-specific TCRs.

In the case of this clone: The antigen is undetermined.

The repertoire was sequenced with immunoSEQ multiplex PCR; TCRdb's copy has only in-frame clones and lacks some. The data hold about 120,000 clones, with about 91% observed a single time. V lost 2 bases and J 3 bases, leaving 16 bases between the germline ends. CDR1 and CDR2 (germline): SGHAT, FQNNGV. The CDR3 contains 16 residues. This clonotype originated in an adult in good health. The source material was peripheral blood, sampled on day 0 of AZD1222 vaccination. The V gene is TRBV11-2, the J gene TRBJ1-1, with a weak D call TRBD1 (5 bases). This CDR3 is CASSLLVGGGDTEAFF. The CDR3, as DNA: TGTGCCAGCAGCTTATTAGTGGGCGGGGGGGACACTGAAGCTTTCTTT.